This T cell receptor (beta chain) was sequenced for a study of blood T cell repertoires in COVID-19. V dropped 10 bases and J dropped 4; count of bases not matched to a gene: 10. CDR1 is MDHEN, CDR2 SYDVKM, per germline. The CDR3 has 14 residues. Libraries were prepared by immunoSEQ multiplex PCR; TCRdb keeps only in-frame clonotypes and omits some of them. The table lists fewer than 350,000 clones, 80% to 90% of them singletons, with 9.5% to 15% in the top ten. The sequence was collected from a woman aged 30 to 39 with COVID-19, enrolled during active disease. The genes are TRBV28 and TRBJ1-5; the match to TRBD1 covers 7 bases. Sequenced material: peripheral blood. The CDR3 loop is CATLPTGKNQPQHF. CDR3 coding DNA: TGTGCCACCCTGCCGACAGGGAAGAATCAGCCCCAGCATTTT.